This T cell receptor beta chain appears in the sequencing data of a study of T-cell memory formation after mild COVID-19. The CDR3 extends over 14 amino acids. The germline V gene encodes CDR1 MDHEN and CDR2 SYDVKM. V lost 6 bases and J 6 bases, leaving 14 bases between the germline ends. The study's findings and limits: Day 15 to 85 contracting clones showed balanced CD4/CD8; later expanders leaned CD4+.

A few counts support this clonotype. The antigen remains unidentified. TCRdb reanalysed the 5' RACE reads using MiXCR and keeps one entry per CDR3 protein. This sample has a few hundred thousand distinct CDR3 sequences, with approximately 20% found just once. Sequencing was done on a sample of PBMCs or a T cell subset sorted from them (not recorded which). The clonotype was recovered from a man younger than 35 who had mild COVID-19 (a few samples of this study predate the infection). Cell type and time point are not known. The genes are TRBV28 and TRBJ2-2; the D call may be TRBD1 or TRBD2 (6 bases each). The CDR3 DNA sequence: TGTGCCAGCAGCGCATGGGGGGCGGCCGGGGAGCTGTTTTTT. It codes for CASSAWGAAGELFF.